This entry describes one TCR beta chain. These data are taken from a study of control samples from healthy donors and cancer patients. Per the germline V gene, CDR1 is MNHEY and CDR2 is SVGAGI. The V gene end was trimmed by 0 bases and the J gene end by 6 bases; junction bases not matched to a gene: 1. The CDR3 loop spans 15 amino acids. The assay was immunoSEQ multiplex PCR, and TCRdb's table has in-frame clones only and misses some. The sample has approximately 79,000 clones; about nine tenths are singletons. The clonotype comes from a man aged 45 to 65 in good health. The chain employs TRBV6-5 and TRBJ2-1, with 11 bases fitting TRBD2. The sample comprised blood. CDR3 DNA sequence: TGTGCCAGCAGTTACTCTAGCGGGGGGGCCAATGAGCAGTTCTTC. Residues: CASSYSSGGANEQFF.